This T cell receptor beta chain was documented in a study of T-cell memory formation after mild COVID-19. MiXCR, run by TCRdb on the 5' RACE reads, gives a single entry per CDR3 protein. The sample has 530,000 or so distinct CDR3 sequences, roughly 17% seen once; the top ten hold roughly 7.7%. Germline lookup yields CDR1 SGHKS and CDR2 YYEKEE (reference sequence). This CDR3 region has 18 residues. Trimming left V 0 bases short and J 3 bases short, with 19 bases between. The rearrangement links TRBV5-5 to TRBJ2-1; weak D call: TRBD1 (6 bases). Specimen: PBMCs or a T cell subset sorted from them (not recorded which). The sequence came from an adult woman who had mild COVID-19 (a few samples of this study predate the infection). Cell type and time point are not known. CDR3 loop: CASSLVLRQGSGYNEQFF. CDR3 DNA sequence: TGTGCCAGCAGCTTGGTGCTAAGGCAGGGGAGTGGCTACAATGAGCAGTTCTTC.